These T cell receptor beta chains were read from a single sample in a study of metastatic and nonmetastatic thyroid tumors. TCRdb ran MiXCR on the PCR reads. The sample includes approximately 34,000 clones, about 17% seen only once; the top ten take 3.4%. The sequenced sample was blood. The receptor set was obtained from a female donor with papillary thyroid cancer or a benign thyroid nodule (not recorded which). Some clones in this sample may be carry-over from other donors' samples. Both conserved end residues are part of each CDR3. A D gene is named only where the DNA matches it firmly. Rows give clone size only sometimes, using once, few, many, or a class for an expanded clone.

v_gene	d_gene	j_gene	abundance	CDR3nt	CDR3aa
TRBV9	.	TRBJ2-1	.	TGTGCCAGCAGCTTCGGTAGCGTGGGTTATAGCTCCTACAATGAGCAGTTCTTC	CASSFGSVGYSSYNEQFF
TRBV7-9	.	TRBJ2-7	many	TGTGCCAGCAGTCATCCAGAGCGGGCCCCCTACGAGCAGTACTTC	CASSHPERAPYEQYF
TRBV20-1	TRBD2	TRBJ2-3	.	TGCAGTGCTAGAGACTCTGGACTAGTTCATCCCACAGATACGCAGTATTTT	CSARDSGLVHPTDTQYF
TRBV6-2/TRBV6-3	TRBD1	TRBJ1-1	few	TGTGCCAGCAGTTACGGGGGGACAGGGATGAACACTGAAGCTTTCTTT	CASSYGGTGMNTEAFF
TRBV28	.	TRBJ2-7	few	TGTGCCAGCAGTCCCCTCTACCCGAGCTCCTACGAGCAGTACTTC	CASSPLYPSSYEQYF
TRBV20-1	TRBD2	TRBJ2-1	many	TGCAGTGCTAGCCGACCGGGACTAGGGAGCTCCTACAATGAGCAGTTCTTC	CSASRPGLGSSYNEQFF
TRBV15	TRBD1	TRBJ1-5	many	TGTGCCACCAGCACCGACGGGACAGGGGGCTTCAATCAGCCCCAGCATTTT	CATSTDGTGGFNQPQHF
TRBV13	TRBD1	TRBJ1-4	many	TGTGCCAGCAGCTTCCGGGACAGGAATAATGAAAAACTGTTTTTT	CASSFRDRNNEKLFF
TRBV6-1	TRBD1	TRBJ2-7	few	TGTGCCAGCAGTGTACAGGGACAGGCGTCCTACGAGCAGTACTTC	CASSVQGQASYEQYF
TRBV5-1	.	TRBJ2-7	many	TGCGCCAGCAGCTTGGCCTCAGGGAGGTACGAGCAGTACTTC	CASSLASGRYEQYF
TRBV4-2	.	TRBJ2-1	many	TGTGCCAGCAGCCAAGATCCCGTGGGCGGGACCAACAATGAGCAGTTCTTC	CASSQDPVGGTNNEQFF
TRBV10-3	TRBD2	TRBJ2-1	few	TGTGCCATCAGTGAGCCACTAGAGGGAGGGCACCATGAGCAGTTCTTC	CAISEPLEGGHHEQFF
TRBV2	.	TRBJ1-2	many	TGTGCCAGCAGTGAAGACCCCCCTGGTGGCTACACCTTC	CASSEDPPGGYTF
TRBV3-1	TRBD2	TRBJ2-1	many	TGTGCCAGCAGCCAAGGGCGGGAGCCTTGGAATGAGCAGTTCTTC	CASSQGREPWNEQFF
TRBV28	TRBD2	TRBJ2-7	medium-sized	TGTGCCAGCAGTTTGGTTAGAAGTAGCGGGAGGGGAGAGCAGTACTTC	CASSLVRSSGRGEQYF
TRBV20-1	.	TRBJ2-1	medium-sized	TGCAGTGCTAGAGACGAGGCGGGACCCTCCTACAATGAGCAGTTCTTC	CSARDEAGPSYNEQFF
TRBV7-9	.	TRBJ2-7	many	TGTGCCAGCAGCGGTTTCCTAGACCAGATCTACGAGCAGTACTTC	CASSGFLDQIYEQYF
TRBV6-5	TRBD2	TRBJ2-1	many	TGTGCCAGCAGTTACGGCAGTAGCGGGATGCAGTTCTTC	CASSYGSSGMQFF
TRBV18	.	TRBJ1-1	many	TGTGCCAGCTCACCCCTAGTGAACACTGAAGCTTTCTTT	CASSPLVNTEAFF
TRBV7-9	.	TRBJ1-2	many	TGTGCCAGCAGCTTAGTTGGGGGCACTGGGGGCTACACCTTC	CASSLVGGTGGYTF
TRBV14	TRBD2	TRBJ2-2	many	TGTGCCAGCAGGCCCAGCGGGGGAACCGGGGAGCTGTTTTTT	CASRPSGGTGELFF
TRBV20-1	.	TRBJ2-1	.	TGCAGTGCTAACCAGAGGGGGTGGAGGGGATACAATGAGCAGTTCTTC	CSANQRGWRGYNEQFF
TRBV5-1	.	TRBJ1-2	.	TGCGCCAGCAGCTTGGATAGGGATGGCTACACCTTC	CASSLDRDGYTF
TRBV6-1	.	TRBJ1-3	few	TGTGCCAGCAGGTCCGGGACGGGGTCGGTAAACACCATATATTTT	CASRSGTGSVNTIYF